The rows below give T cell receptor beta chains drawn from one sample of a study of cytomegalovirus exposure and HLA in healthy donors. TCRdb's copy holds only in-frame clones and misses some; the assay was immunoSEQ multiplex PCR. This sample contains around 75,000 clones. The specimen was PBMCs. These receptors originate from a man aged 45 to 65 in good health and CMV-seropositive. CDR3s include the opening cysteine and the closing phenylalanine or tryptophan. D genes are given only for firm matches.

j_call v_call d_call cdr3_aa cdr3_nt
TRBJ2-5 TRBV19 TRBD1 CASMRTGIETQYF TGTGCCAGTATGAGGACAGGAATCGAGACCCAGTACTTC
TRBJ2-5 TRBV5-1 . CASRSNPGNDQETQYF TGCGCCAGCAGGTCTAACCCAGGGAACGACCAAGAGACCCAGTACTTC
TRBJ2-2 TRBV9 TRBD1 CASSTGARTNTGELFF TGTGCCAGTTCAACAGGGGCTCGCACGAACACCGGGGAGCTGTTTTTT
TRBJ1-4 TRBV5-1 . CASSVGGDEKLFF TGCGCCAGCAGCGTTGGTGGAGATGAAAAACTGTTTTTT
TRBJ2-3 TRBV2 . CASSERGLRRDTQYF TGTGCCAGCAGTGAACGCGGACTCCGGAGAGATACGCAGTATTTT
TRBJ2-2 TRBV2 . CASKLTNTGELFF TGTGCCAGCAAACTGACGAACACCGGGGAGCTGTTTTTT
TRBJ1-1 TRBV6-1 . CASSEWGETEAFF TGTGCCAGCAGTGAATGGGGGGAGACTGAAGCTTTCTTT
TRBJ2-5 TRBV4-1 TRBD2 CASSQPGLLTETQYF TGCGCCAGCAGCCAACCGGGACTATTAACGGAGACCCAGTACTTC
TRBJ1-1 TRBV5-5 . CASSFIRGADDRENPEAFF TGTGCCAGCAGCTTCATACGAGGCGCTGACGACCGAGAAAACCCTGAAGCTTTCTTT
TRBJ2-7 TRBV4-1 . CASSHGLESNSREQYF TGCGCCAGCAGCCACGGCCTCGAAAGTAACAGCCGCGAGCAGTACTTC
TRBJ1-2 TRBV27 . CASSLYREANYGYTF TGTGCCAGCAGTTTATACAGGGAAGCTAACTATGGCTACACCTTC
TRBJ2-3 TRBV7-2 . CASSLGKDPRRGTDTQYF TGTGCCAGCAGCTTAGGAAAGGACCCCAGGAGGGGTACAGATACGCAGTATTTT
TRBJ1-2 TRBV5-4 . CASSLYQGNYGYTF TGTGCCAGCAGCTTGTACCAGGGTAACTATGGCTACACCTTC
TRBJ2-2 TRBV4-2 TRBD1 CASSQDAELTGTGWTGELFF TGTGCCAGCAGCCAAGATGCCGAACTTACCGGGACAGGGTGGACCGGGGAGCTGTTTTTT
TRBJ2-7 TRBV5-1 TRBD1 CASSWRGTGDEQYF TGCGCCAGCAGCTGGAGGGGGACAGGGGATGAGCAGTACTTC
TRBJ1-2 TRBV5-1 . CASSLGGQTTMDGYTF TGCGCCAGCAGCTTGGGCGGACAGACTACTATGGATGGCTACACCTTC
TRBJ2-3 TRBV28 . CASSLSSDSYTDTQYF TGTGCCAGCAGTTTATCATCGGACTCATACACAGATACGCAGTATTTT
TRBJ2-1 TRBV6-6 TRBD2 CASSYPGGTHNEQFF TGTGCCAGCAGTTACCCCGGGGGGACCCACAATGAGCAGTTCTTC
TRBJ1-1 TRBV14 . CASSQTGTPEAAFF TGTGCCAGCAGCCAGACCGGGACTCCCGAGGCTGCTTTCTTT
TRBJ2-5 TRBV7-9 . CASSFRTDLQETQYF TGTGCCAGCAGCTTCCGGACAGACTTGCAAGAGACCCAGTACTTC
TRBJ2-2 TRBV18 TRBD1 CASSTGDRTFF TGTGCCAGCTCGACTGGGGACAGAACCTTTTTT
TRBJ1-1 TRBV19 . CASSYRQPNTEAFF TGTGCCAGTAGCTACAGGCAACCGAACACTGAAGCTTTCTTT
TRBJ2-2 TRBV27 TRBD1 CASSTGGTGELFF TGTGCCAGCAGTACAGGGGGCACCGGGGAGCTGTTTTTT
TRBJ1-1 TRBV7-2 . CASSFRANTEAFF TGTGCCAGCAGCTTCCGCGCTAACACTGAAGCTTTCTTT
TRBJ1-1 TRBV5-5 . CASSLEGTEAFF TGTGCCAGCAGCTTGGAGGGGACTGAAGCTTTCTTT
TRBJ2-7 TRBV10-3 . CAISDNREGEQYF TGTGCCATCAGTGATAACAGGGAGGGCGAGCAGTACTTC
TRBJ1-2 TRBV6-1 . CASRTIGYGYTF TGTGCCAGCCGGACAATCGGCTATGGCTACACCTTC
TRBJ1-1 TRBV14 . CASSQGVMNTEAFF TGTGCCAGCAGCCAAGGTGTAATGAACACTGAAGCTTTCTTT
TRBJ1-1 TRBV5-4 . CASSSTGRERNTEAFF TGTGCCAGCAGCTCAACAGGGAGAGAACGGAACACTGAAGCTTTCTTT
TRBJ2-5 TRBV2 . CASRPGSSWWAQYF TGTGCCAGCAGGCCCGGGTCGAGCTGGTGGGCCCAGTACTTC
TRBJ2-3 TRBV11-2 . CASSPGSADGDTQYF TGTGCCAGCAGCCCGGGATCCGCGGATGGGGATACGCAGTATTTT
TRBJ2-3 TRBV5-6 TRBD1 CASSRGQGSWDTQYF TGTGCCAGCAGCCGCGGACAGGGGTCATGGGATACGCAGTATTTT
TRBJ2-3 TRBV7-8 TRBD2 CATLSGQLTSGGATDTQYF TGTGCCACCCTGAGCGGGCAATTGACTAGCGGGGGGGCCACAGATACGCAGTATTTT
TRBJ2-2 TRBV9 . CASSVVGDGELFF TGTGCCAGCAGCGTCGTAGGGGATGGGGAGCTGTTTTTT
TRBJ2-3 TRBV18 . CASSAAGRSTDTQYF TGTGCCAGCTCAGCAGCGGGCCGAAGCACAGATACGCAGTATTTT
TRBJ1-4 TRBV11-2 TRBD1 CASSSSPDRGRGEKLFF TGTGCCAGCAGCTCTAGCCCGGACAGGGGGCGAGGTGAAAAACTGTTTTTT
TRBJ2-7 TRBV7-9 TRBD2 CASSLASGRQQQYF TGTGCCAGCAGCTTAGCTAGCGGGAGACAGCAGCAGTACTTC
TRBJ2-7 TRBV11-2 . CASSPLGEQYF TGTGCCAGCAGCCCTCTCGGGGAGCAGTACTTC
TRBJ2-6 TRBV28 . CASSFLSGANVLTF TGTGCCAGCAGTTTCCTCTCTGGGGCCAACGTCCTGACTTTC
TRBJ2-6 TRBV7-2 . CASSHTVSGANVLTF TGTGCCAGCAGTCATACAGTCTCTGGGGCCAACGTCCTGACTTTC
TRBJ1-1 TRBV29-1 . CSVGHPNTEAFF TGCAGCGTTGGACACCCGAACACTGAAGCTTTCTTT
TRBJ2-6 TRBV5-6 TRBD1 CASSLGQGHFGANVLTF TGTGCCAGCAGCTTGGGACAGGGACACTTCGGGGCCAACGTCCTGACTTTC
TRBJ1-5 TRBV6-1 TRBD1 CASSAIQGGINQPQHF TGTGCCAGCAGTGCCATTCAGGGGGGCATTAATCAGCCCCAGCATTTT
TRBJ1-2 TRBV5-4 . CASRSGFDYGYTF TGTGCCAGCAGATCGGGATTCGACTATGGCTACACCTTC
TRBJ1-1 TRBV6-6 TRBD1 CASGTGTVLSTEAFF TGTGCCAGCGGAACCGGGACAGTCCTTTCCACTGAAGCTTTCTTT
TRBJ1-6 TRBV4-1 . CASRPQGGANSPLHF TGCGCCAGCAGACCTCAAGGCGGCGCTAATTCACCCCTCCACTTT
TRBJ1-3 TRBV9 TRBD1 CASGQGSGNTIYF TGTGCCAGCGGACAGGGCTCTGGAAACACCATATATTTT